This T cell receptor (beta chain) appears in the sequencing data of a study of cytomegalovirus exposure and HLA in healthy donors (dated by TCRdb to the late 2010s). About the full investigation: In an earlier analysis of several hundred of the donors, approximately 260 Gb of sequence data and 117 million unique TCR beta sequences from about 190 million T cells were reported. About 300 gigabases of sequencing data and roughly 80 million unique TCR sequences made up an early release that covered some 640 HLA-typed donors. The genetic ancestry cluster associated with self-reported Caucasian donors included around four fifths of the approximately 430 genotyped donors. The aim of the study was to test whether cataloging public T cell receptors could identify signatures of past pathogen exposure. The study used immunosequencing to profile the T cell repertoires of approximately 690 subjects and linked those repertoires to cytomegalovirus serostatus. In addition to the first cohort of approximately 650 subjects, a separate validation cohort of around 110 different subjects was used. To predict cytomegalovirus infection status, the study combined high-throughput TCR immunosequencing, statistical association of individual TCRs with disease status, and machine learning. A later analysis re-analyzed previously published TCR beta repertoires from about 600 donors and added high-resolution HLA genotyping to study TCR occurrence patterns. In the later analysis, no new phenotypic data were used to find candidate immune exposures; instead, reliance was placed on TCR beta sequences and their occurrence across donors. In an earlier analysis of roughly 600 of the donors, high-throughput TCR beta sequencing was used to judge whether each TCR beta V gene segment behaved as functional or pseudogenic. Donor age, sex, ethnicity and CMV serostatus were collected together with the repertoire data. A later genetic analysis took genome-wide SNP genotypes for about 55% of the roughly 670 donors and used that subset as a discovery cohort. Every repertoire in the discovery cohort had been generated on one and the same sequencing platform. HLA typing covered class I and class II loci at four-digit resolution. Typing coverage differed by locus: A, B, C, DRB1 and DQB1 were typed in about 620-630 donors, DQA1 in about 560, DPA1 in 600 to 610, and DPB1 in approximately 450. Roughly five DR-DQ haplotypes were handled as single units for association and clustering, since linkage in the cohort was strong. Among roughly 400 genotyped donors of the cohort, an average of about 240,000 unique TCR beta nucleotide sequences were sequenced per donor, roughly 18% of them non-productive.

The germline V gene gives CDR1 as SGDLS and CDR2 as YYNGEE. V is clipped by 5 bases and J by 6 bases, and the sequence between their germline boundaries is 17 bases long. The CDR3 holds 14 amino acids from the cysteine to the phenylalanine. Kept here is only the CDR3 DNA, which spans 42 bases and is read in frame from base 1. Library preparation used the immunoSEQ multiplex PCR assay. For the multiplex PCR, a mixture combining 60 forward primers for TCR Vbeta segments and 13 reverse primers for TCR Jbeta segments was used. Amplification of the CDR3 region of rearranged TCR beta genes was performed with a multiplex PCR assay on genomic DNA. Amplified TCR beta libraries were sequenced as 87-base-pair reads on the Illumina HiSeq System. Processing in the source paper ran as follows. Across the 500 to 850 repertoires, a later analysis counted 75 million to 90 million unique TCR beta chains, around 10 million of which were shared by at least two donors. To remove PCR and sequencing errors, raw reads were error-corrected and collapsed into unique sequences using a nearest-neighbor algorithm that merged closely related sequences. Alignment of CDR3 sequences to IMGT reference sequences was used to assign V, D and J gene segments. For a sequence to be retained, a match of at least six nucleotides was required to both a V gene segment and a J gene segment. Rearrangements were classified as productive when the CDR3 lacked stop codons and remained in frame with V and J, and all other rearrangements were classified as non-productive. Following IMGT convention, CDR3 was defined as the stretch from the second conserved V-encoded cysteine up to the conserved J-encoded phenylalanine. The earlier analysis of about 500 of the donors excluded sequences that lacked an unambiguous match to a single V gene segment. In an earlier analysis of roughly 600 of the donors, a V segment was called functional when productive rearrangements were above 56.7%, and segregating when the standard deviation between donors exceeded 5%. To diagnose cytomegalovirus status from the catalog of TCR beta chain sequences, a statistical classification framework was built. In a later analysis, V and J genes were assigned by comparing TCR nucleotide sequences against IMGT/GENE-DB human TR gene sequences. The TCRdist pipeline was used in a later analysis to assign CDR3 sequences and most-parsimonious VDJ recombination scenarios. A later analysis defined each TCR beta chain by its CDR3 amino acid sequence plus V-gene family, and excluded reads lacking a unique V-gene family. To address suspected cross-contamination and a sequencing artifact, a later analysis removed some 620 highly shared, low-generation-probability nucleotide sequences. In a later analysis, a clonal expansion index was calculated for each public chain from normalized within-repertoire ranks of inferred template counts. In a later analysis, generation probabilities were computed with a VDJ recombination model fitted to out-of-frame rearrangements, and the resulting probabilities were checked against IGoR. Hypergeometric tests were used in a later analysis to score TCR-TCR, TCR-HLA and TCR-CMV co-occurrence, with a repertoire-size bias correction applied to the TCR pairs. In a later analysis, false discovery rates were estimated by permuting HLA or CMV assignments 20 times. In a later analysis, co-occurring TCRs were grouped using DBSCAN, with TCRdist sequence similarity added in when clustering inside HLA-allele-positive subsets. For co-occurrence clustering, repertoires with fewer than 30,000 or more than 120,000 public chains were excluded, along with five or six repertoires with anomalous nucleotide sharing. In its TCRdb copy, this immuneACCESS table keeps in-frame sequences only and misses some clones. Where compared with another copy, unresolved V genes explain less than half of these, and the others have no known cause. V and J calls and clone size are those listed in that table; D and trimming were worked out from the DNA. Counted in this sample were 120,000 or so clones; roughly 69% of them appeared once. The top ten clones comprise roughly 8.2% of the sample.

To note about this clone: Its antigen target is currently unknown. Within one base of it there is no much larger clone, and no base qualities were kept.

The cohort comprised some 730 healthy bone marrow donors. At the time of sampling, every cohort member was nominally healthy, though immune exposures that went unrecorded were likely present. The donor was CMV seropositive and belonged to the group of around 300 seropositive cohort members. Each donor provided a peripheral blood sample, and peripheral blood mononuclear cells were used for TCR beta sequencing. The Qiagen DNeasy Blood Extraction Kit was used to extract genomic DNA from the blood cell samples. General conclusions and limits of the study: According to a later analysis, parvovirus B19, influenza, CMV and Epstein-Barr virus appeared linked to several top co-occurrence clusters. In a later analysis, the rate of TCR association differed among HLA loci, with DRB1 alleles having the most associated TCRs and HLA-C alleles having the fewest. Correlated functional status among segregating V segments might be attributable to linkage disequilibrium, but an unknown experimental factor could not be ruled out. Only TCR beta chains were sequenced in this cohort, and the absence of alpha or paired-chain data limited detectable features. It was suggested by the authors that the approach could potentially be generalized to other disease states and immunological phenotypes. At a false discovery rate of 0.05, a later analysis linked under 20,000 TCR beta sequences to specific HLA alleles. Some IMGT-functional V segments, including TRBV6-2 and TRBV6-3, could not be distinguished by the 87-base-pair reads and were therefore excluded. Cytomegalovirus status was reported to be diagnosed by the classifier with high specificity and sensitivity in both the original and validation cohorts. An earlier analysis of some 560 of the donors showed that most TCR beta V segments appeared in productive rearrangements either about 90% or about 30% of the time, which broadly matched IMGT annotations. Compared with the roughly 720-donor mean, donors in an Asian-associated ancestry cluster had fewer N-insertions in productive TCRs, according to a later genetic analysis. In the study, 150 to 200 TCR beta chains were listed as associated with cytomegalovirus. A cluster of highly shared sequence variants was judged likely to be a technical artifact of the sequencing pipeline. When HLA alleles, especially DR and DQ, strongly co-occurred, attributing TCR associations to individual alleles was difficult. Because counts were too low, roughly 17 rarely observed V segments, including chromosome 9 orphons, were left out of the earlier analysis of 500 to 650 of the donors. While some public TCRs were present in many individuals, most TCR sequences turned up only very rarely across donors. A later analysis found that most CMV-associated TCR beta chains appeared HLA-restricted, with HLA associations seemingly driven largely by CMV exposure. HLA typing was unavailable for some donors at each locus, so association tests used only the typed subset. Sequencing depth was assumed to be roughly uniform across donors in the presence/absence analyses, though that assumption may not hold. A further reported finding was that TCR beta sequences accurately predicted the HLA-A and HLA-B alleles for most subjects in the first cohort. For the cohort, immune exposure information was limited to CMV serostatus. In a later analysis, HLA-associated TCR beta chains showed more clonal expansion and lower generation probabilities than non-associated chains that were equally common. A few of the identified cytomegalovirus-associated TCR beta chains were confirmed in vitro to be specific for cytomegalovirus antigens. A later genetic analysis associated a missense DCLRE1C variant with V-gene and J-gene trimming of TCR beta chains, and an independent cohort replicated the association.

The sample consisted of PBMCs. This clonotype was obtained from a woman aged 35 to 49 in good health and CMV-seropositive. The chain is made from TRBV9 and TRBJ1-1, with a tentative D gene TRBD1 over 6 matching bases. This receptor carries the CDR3 CASRLLQGVSEAFF. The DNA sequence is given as TGTGCCAGCAGGCTGTTACAGGGAGTTTCTGAAGCTTTCTTT.